The next 20 T cell receptor beta chains were all read from a single sample in a study of regulatory T cells in long-lasting Graves disease. This sample's time point: newly diagnosed GD, antithyroid drugs for less than 3 months. The TCR library used RNA extracted from PBMCs. For TCR beta, libraries came from iRepertoire HTBI primers and Arm-PCR of CDR3 regions. MiXCR, run by TCRdb on the multiplex PCR reads, gives a single entry per CDR3 protein. The table has under 300,000 distinct CDR3 sequences, roughly 18% seen once. These data also formed part of another study, on T cells in Graves' hyperthyroidism and ophthalmopathy.

Sequenced here: peripheral blood mononuclear cells (PBMCs), sampled at new diagnosis, from a patient treated with antithyroid drugs. These receptors were taken from a woman aged 25 to 45 with Graves disease.

For this clonotype: A much larger clone is a single base away; this may be a read error. The chain joins TRBV11-2 to TRBJ1-2; TRBD1 matches at 8 bases. Germline CDR1 is SGHAT and CDR2 is FQNNGV. The CDR3 has 12 residues. The CDR3 coding sequence is TGTACCAGCAGCTTAGAGCCGGGGACAGGCACCTTC. This sequence encodes CTSSLEPGTGTF.

This clonotype was observed at least ten times. The gene calls are TRBV7-3 and TRBJ2-1; TRBD2 agrees at 16 bases. J was trimmed by 10 bases and V by 5 bases; bases with no gene match: 2. The V gene's germline CDR1 is SGHTA and CDR2 FQGTGA. The CDR3 spans 14 residues. The CDR3 sequence is CASSVGLAGGEQFF. Written as DNA, the CDR3 is TGTGCCAGCAGCGTGGGACTAGCGGGGGGGGAGCAGTTCTTC. Complete variable domain (other parts from reference TRBV7-3 and TRBJ2-1): GAGVSQTPSNKVTEKGKYVELRCDPISGHTALYWYRQSLGQGPEFLIYFQGTGAADDSGLPNDRFFAVRPEGSVSTLKIQRTERGDSAVYLCASSVGLAGGEQFFGPGTRLTVL.

This clonotype has ten or more counts. The genes are TRBV12-3 or TRBV12-4 and TRBJ2-7; D is possibly TRBD1 or TRBD2 (5 bases each). The CDR3 has 13 amino acids. The V end lost 6 bases, the J end lost 2 bases, and 11 bases lay between the germline ends. The CDR3 DNA follows: TGTGCCAGCAGGGGGGACCGCACCTACGAGCAGTACTTC. Protein: CASRGDRTYEQYF.

The sample holds many counts of this clonotype. This chain links TRBV5-1 with TRBJ1-2, with TRBD1 as a possible D gene (5 bases). CDR1 and CDR2 (germline): SGHRS, YFSETQ. V lost 0 bases and J lost 3, with 6 bases in between. The CDR3 sequence is 13 residues long. The CDR3 DNA reads TGCGCCAGCAGCTTGGCCAGGGACTATGGCTACACCTTC. Its protein product is CASSLARDYGYTF.

This clonotype was recorded at least ten times. The chain joins TRBV29-1 to TRBJ1-1; TRBD1 might be the D (6 bases). Germline V CDR1 and CDR2: SQVTM, ANQGSEA. V shed 6 bases and J shed 1 base, with 15 bases lying between them. The CDR3 runs 14 residues. The CDR3 DNA reads TGCAGCGTCCGGGACACCCCCAAGAACACTGAAGCTTTCTTT. Translating it yields CSVRDTPKNTEAFF.

This clonotype has a count of ten or more. The gene calls are TRBV6-1 and TRBJ1-1; D unclear. This CDR3 has 13 residues. V lost 8 bases and J lost 1, with 11 bases in between. Germline CDR1 and CDR2: MNHNS and SASEGT. CDR3 loop: CASYESPNTEAFF. CDR3 coding DNA: TGTGCCAGCTATGAGAGTCCGAACACTGAAGCTTTCTTT.

This clonotype showed up many times. The V call is TRBV20-1, the J call TRBJ1-5; D unclear. The germline V gene encodes CDR1 DFQATT and CDR2 SNEGSKA (reference sequence). V dropped 3 bases and J dropped 1 base, with 13 bases sitting between them. The CDR3 consists of 15 residues. The CDR3 protein is CSASDPRRSNQPQHF. The CDR3 DNA reads as TGCAGTGCTAGCGACCCCAGGCGGAGCAATCAGCCCCAGCATTTT.

This clonotype has at least ten counts. This rearrangement joins TRBV2 to TRBJ2-5; 8 nucleotides match TRBD2. The length of the CDR3 is 16 residues. V lost 5 bases and J lost 8; bases outside the gene matches: 16. Germline V gene sequence: CDR1 SNHLY, CDR2 FYNNEI. DNA of the CDR3: TGTGCCAGCAGTAAAACAGCGGGGGAGACCTCGGGTACCCAGTACTTC. This encodes CASSKTAGETSGTQYF. The complete variable domain, with remaining parts taken from reference TRBV2 and TRBJ2-5, reads EPEVTQTPSHQVTQMGQEVILRCVPISNHLYFYWYRQILGQKVEFLVSFYNNEISEKSEIFDDQFSVERPDGSNFTLKIRSTKLEDSAMYFCASSKTAGETSGTQYFGPGTRLLVL.

This clonotype was counted ten times or more. This chain uses TRBV3-1 with TRBJ1-6; D ambiguous. Trimming shortened V by 2 bases and J by 7 bases, and 0 bases separated the two germline ends. Germline lookup yields CDR1 LGHDT and CDR2 YNNKEL (reference sequence). This CDR3 spans 11 amino acids. This chain's CDR3 is CASSQNSPLHF. The CDR3, as DNA: TGTGCCAGCAGCCAAAATTCACCCCTCCACTTT.

Only a few counts were recorded for this clonotype. The rearrangement joins TRBV5-4 to TRBJ1-6; tentatively, D is TRBD1 (6 bases). The germline V gene has CDR1 SGHNT and CDR2 YYREEE (reference sequence). This CDR3 is built from 15 residues. Trimming stripped 3 bases from V and 7 bases from J, with 14 bases between. CDR3: CASSSTTGLNSPLHF. The CDR3 coding sequence is TGTGCCAGCAGCTCGACCACAGGGTTGAATTCACCCCTCCACTTT.

This clonotype was observed a handful of times. This chain links TRBV5-6 with TRBJ2-4; weak D call: TRBD1 (6 bases). Germline lookup yields CDR1 SGHDT and CDR2 YYEEEE. Trimming shortened V by 0 bases and J by 6 bases, and 13 bases separated the two germline ends. This CDR3 has 15 residues. The CDR3 DNA is TGTGCCAGCAGCTTGGGGGACATAGGGGCAAACATTCAGTACTTC. This encodes CASSLGDIGANIQYF.

The sample holds many counts of this clonotype. J is TRBJ2-5 and V is TRBV20-1; D might be TRBD1 (6 bases). Germline V lookup: CDR1 DFQATT, CDR2 SNEGSKA (reference sequence). The CDR3 sequence is 13 residues long. The ends were cut back, 5 bases at V and 4 bases at J, with 14 bases in the middle. The CDR3 nucleotides read TGCAGTGCTCAAAAGGGGGAAATAGAGACCCAGTACTTC. It is translated as CSAQKGEIETQYF.

This clonotype occurred many times. The CDR3 DNA follows: TGTGCCAGCAGCCCTCCCACCCGGACAGGGGTAGGCTACACCTTC. This codes for CASSPPTRTGVGYTF. The J gene is TRBJ1-2, the V gene TRBV7-9, with 9 bases identical to TRBD1. The CDR3 contains 15 residues. V gave up 5 bases and J gave up 8 bases; unmatched junction bases: 12. Germline V gene data show CDR1 as SEHNR and CDR2 as FQNEAQ (reference sequence).

A word on this clonotype: A far larger clone is a single base away, which makes a read error likely. This chain connects TRBV7-8 to TRBJ1-1, with D hard to call. This CDR3 is 14 amino acids long. From germline, CDR1 is SGHVS and CDR2 FQNEAQ. With 1 base removed from V and 1 base from J, the gap between germline ends came to 7 bases. The chain's CDR3 is CASSLGQPNTEAFF. CDR3 DNA: TGTGCCAGCAGCTTAGGGCAGCCGAACACTGAAGCTTTCTTT. Complete variable domain (other parts from reference TRBV7-8 and TRBJ1-1): GAGVSQSPRYKVAKRGQDVALRCDPISGHVSLFWYQQALGQGPEFLTYFQNEAQLDKSGLPSDRFFAERPEGSVSTLKIQRTQQEDSAVYLCASSLGQPNTEAFFGQGTRLTVV.

This clonotype was seen at least ten times. This chain joins TRBV7-9 and TRBJ1-1, with D unresolved. CDR1 is SEHNR, CDR2 FQNEAQ, per germline (reference sequence). V was shortened by 6 bases and J by 1 base, with 15 bases between the two germline ends. CDR3 length equals 15 residues. CDR3 nucleotides: TGTGCCAGCAGACCTGATCCCGAGCGGAACACTGAAGCTTTCTTT. Amino acid sequence: CASRPDPERNTEAFF.

This clonotype was counted between two and nine times. CDR3 coding DNA: TGTGCCAGCAGTTTATACGGGGGGGGCCCCCGTAAGACAGATACGCAGTATTTT. This gives the protein CASSLYGGGPRKTDTQYF. V gene TRBV27 combines with J gene TRBJ2-3; TRBD2 aligns across 8 bases. From germline, CDR1 is MNHEY and CDR2 SMNVEV (reference sequence). CDR3 length equals 18 residues. The V gene end was trimmed by 1 base and the J gene end by 3 bases; junction bases not matched to a gene: 12.

This clonotype appeared a few times. The chain couples TRBV7-3 to TRBJ2-6; TRBD1 matches at 8 bases. V lost 4 bases, J lost 0 bases, and 11 bases stayed unmatched. Germline CDR1 reads SGHTA; CDR2 reads FQGTGA. There are 19 residues in the CDR3. The CDR3 sequence is CASSSGQGNLYSGANVLTF. The DNA for the CDR3 is TGTGCCAGCAGCTCCGGACAGGGAAATCTCTACTCTGGGGCCAACGTCCTGACTTTC. Combining the CDR3 with reference TRBV7-3 and TRBJ2-6 gives the whole variable domain GAGVSQTPSNKVTEKGKYVELRCDPISGHTALYWYRQSLGQGPEFLIYFQGTGAADDSGLPNDRFFAVRPEGSVSTLKIQRTERGDSAVYLCASSSGQGNLYSGANVLTFGAGSRLTVL.

As for this clonotype: This CDR3 is missing its conserved last phenylalanine or tryptophan, likely due to a read error. It is unclear where the CDR3 begins or ends on the DNA, so no DNA is shown, and the CDR3 is as TCRdb lists it. The J gene is TRBJ2-3, the V gene TRBV20-1; TRBD1, the table's D call, was not compared with the DNA. The germline V gene encodes CDR1 DFQATT and CDR2 SNEGSKA (reference sequence). A total of 9 residues make up the CDR3, ends included. CDR3 sequence: CSAFHRAVG.

This clonotype occurred many times. The CDR3: CASSRDTMNTEAFF. For the CDR3, the DNA is TGTGCCAGCAGCCGGGACACGATGAACACTGAAGCTTTCTTT. The chain joins TRBV7-2 to TRBJ1-1; possibly TRBD1 for D (6 bases). The CDR3 has 14 amino acids. Germline CDR1 is SGHTA and CDR2 is FQGNSA. Trimming pared 5 bases from V and 0 bases from J, leaving 10 bases between.

V gene TRBV25-1 combines with J gene TRBJ1-6, with D maybe TRBD1 (6 bases). CDR1 is MGHDK and CDR2 is SYGVNS in the germline V gene. The V end lost 3 bases, the J end lost 5 bases, and 14 bases lay between the germline ends. The CDR3 consists of 16 residues. CDR3 region: CASSEGGGGNNSPLHF. The CDR3 DNA reads TGTGCCAGCAGTGAGGGTGGAGGGGGGAATAATTCACCCCTCCACTTT.